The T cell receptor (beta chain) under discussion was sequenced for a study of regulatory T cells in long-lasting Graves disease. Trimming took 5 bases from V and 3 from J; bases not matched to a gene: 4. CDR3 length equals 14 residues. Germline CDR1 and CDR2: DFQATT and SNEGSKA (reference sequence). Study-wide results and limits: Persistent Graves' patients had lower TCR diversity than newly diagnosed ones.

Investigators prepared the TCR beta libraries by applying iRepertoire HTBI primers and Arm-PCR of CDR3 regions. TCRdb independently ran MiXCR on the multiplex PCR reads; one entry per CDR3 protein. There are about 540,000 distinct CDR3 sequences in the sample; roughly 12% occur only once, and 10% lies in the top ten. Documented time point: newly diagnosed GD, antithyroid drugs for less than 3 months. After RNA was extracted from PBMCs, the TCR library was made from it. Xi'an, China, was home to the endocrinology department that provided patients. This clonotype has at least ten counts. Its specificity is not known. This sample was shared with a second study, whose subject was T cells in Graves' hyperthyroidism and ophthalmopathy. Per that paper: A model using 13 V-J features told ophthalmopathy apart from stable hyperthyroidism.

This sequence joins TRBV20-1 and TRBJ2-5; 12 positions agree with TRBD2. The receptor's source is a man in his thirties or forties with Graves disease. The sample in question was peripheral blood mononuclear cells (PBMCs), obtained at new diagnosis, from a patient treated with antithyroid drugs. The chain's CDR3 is CSALRTSGKETQYF. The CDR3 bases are TGCAGTGCTTTACGGACTAGCGGGAAAGAGACCCAGTACTTC.